This T cell receptor beta chain was recovered during a study of T-cell reconstitution after alpha-beta-depleted transplantation in children. Study-level points and caveats: Surviving recipient T cells and thymic progenitors underlay high day-60 TCRbeta diversity in some patients.

The V and J ends lost 9 bases and 4 bases respectively, with 15 bases between them. Germline V gene lookup returns CDR1 MNHNS and CDR2 SASEGT. The CDR3 length is 13 residues. This clonotype was observed a few times. Antigen unknown. As it was prepared, the TCRbeta library received unique molecular identifiers. TCRdb processed the PCR reads anew with MiXCR; each CDR3 protein has one entry. The sample has about 250,000 distinct CDR3 sequences; around 25% are singletons. The chain couples TRBV6-1 to TRBJ1-1, with D possibly being TRBD1 (6 bases). The source was PBMCs, mostly from graft donor cells, collected 360 days after TCRalphabeta/CD19-depleted stem cell transplant. The origin of this receptor is a female patient aged 2 to 10 who had a stem cell transplant for congenital amegakaryocytic thrombocytopenia, so the T cells may come from the graft donor. The CDR3 reads CASNGQQGTEAFF. The CDR3, as DNA: TGTGCCAGTAATGGTCAACAGGGCACTGAAGCTTTCTTT.